The T cell receptor (beta chain) under discussion was sequenced for a study of CD8 T cells in Susac syndrome (dated by TCRdb to the late 2010s). For the wider study: Whether CD8+ T cell activation and differentiation in Susac syndrome was antigen driven was tested using repertoire sequencing. Clonality of the CD8+ T cell repertoire was compared between more than 10 healthy donors, about 14 Susac syndrome patients and around 16 multiple sclerosis patients.

RNA was extracted using the RNeasy kit, and roughly 0.45 to 1 microgram was reverse transcribed with random hexamers. The immunoSEQ multiplex PCR assay, which covers 54 Vbeta and 13 Jbeta segments, was used to amplify TCR beta CDR3 regions. PCR amplification bias was corrected using a synthetic template baseline for primer optimization and computational correction. The authors' pipeline ran thus. Reads were assigned to V, D and J genes according to IMGT and analyzed in immunoSEQ Analyzer, with only productive sequences retained. Clonality was calculated as one minus the Shannon entropy normalized by log2 of the number of productive unique sequences. Public and private clones were assessed among the 100 most prevalent clones of each patient and control. Clones were defined as Susac-specific if absent from the healthy and MS cohorts, from roughly 1,100 published viral clones and from other ImmuneACCESS disease sequences. The public sequencing data were trimmed at Q25 with fastp and processed into clonotypes with MiXCR by TCRdb, which kept only in-frame beta chains. Each CDR3 protein appears once, grouped with its most common genes and DNA. These V and J calls derive from TCRdb rather than the authors' analysis. This sample lists fewer than 300,000 distinct CDR3 sequences; 70% to 90% were detected once. 0.095% to 0.14% of the sample rests with the top ten.

Peripheral blood CD8+ and CD4+ T cells from healthy donors, Susac syndrome patients and multiple sclerosis patients were profiled by high-throughput TCR beta sequencing. The multiple sclerosis controls were treatment-naive patients who had stable or active relapsing-remitting disease and met the revised McDonald criteria. Bulk CD8+ and CD4+ T cells were purified by magnetic negative isolation, whereas CD8+ TEMRA cells were enriched by FACS. Blood was drawn into EDTA tubes, processed within 24 hours, and PBMCs were isolated by density gradient centrifugation. PBMCs intended for TCR sequencing were cryopreserved in liquid nitrogen and were subsequently thawed in a 37 degrees C water bath. The sorted or isolated CD4+, CD8+ and CD8+ TEMRA cells had a purity of 90% or higher. Paper-wide results and their limitations: The study acknowledged that relatively few individuals were included in the TCR sequencing and HLA analysis.

Turning to this clonotype: The antigen it recognizes is unknown. No clone much larger than this one lies a single base away; base qualities are absent.

Sequenced: CD8+ T cells from PBMCs. The receptor comes from a human donor with multiple sclerosis.

The CDR3 reads as follows: CASSPGNTQYF. The DNA is as follows: TGTGCCAGCAGTCCTGGGAATACGCAGTATTTT. The sequence joins TRBV28 to TRBJ2-3; the D gene assignment is ambiguous. Its CDR3 holds 11 amino acids, cysteine through phenylalanine. The DNA shown is the 33-base CDR3, in frame from base 1. Via the germline V gene, CDR1 is MDHEN and CDR2 SYDVKM. Trimming removed 5 bases from V and 7 bases from J, leaving 7 bases between the germline ends.